Here is one T cell receptor beta chain with its context. Germline V gene data show CDR1 as LNHDA and CDR2 as SQIVND (reference sequence). This CDR3 region has 11 residues. These data are taken from a study of human T cells and chemical hapten exposure. Sample time point: patch test 1, 2 weeks after DPC sensitization. Treatment indicated: therapeutic diphenylcyclopropenone sensitization with weekly scalp DPC. Via MiXCR, TCRdb re-called the RACE reads, giving one row per CDR3 protein. Among under 200,000 distinct CDR3 sequences, about 15% were seen once, and the ten largest hold 1.7%. The receptor was derived from a woman aged 30 to 39 with alopecia areata. Some clones in this sample may be carry-over from other donors' samples. The source was whole blood, collected in connection with sensitization to the hapten diphenylcyclopropenone (DPC). The rearrangement links TRBV19 to TRBJ2-3; 9 bases are shared with TRBD1. CDR3 nucleotides: TGTGCAACAGGGGGCGCGGATACGCAGTATTTT. It is translated as CATGGADTQYF.